This T cell receptor beta chain originates from a study of identical twins. TCRdb reprocessed the 5' RACE reads via MiXCR and lists one record per CDR3 protein. The sample yields nearly 650,000 distinct CDR3 sequences, roughly 7.1% seen once. This CDR3 has 13 residues. Per the germline V gene, CDR1 is SNHLY and CDR2 is FYNNEI. Deletions cut 7 bases from V and 3 bases from J, with 10 bases between. A further study also used this sample, focusing on yellow fever vaccine responses in identical twins.

This chain links TRBV2 with TRBJ1-5; D is unresolved. The receptor was isolated from a woman under 30 in good health. Material for sequencing was PBMCs. CDR3 sequence reads: CASTIAVNQPQHF. The CDR3 region has the DNA TGTGCCAGCACGATAGCAGTCAATCAGCCCCAGCATTTT.